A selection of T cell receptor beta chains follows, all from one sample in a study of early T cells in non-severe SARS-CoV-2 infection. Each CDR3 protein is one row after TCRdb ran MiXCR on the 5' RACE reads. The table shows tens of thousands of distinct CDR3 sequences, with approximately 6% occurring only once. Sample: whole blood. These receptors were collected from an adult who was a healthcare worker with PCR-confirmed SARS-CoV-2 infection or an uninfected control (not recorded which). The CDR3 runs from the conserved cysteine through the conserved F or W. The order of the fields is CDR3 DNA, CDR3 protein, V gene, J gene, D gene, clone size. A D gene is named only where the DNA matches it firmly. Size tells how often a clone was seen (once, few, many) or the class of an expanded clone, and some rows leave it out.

CDR3 DNA: TGCAGTGCTCCCCTCGAGGGCCGAGTGGAGACCCAGTACTTC
CDR3 protein: CSAPLEGRVETQYF
V gene: TRBV20-1
J gene: TRBJ2-5
D gene: -
clone size: few

CDR3 DNA: TGCAGTGCTAGTACGGGGAGAACCTCCTACAATGAGCAGTTCTTC
CDR3 protein: CSASTGRTSYNEQFF
V gene: TRBV20-1
J gene: TRBJ2-1
D gene: -
clone size: many

CDR3 DNA: TGTGCCAGCATTCTCCTGGACGGAGGGACTGAAGCTTTCTTT
CDR3 protein: CASILLDGGTEAFF
V gene: TRBV6-5
J gene: TRBJ1-1
D gene: -
clone size: many

CDR3 DNA: TGTGCCAGCAGTCTCACGGACAGTCATAATTCACCCCTCCACTTT
CDR3 protein: CASSLTDSHNSPLHF
V gene: TRBV27
J gene: TRBJ1-6
D gene: -
clone size: many

CDR3 DNA: TGTGCCAGCAGTCGATACCTGAAACGTCCCTACGAGCAGTACTTC
CDR3 protein: CASSRYLKRPYEQYF
V gene: TRBV27
J gene: TRBJ2-7
D gene: -
clone size: many

CDR3 DNA: TGTGCCAGCAGTAACAGGGGGTTGGGACTCAATCAGCCCCAGCATTTT
CDR3 protein: CASSNRGLGLNQPQHF
V gene: TRBV6-1
J gene: TRBJ1-5
D gene: TRBD1
clone size: many

CDR3 DNA: TGTGCCAGTAGCAAGACAGGGGGCGCGAATCAGCCCCAGCATTTT
CDR3 protein: CASSKTGGANQPQHF
V gene: TRBV19
J gene: TRBJ1-5
D gene: TRBD1
clone size: many

CDR3 DNA: TGTGCCAGCAGTGAAGGGGGAGGAGATACGCAGTATTTT
CDR3 protein: CASSEGGGDTQYF
V gene: TRBV2
J gene: TRBJ2-3
D gene: -
clone size: many

CDR3 DNA: TGCAGTGCAACTAGCGGCCCGAACACCGGGGAGCTGTTTTTT
CDR3 protein: CSATSGPNTGELFF
V gene: TRBV20-1
J gene: TRBJ2-2
D gene: TRBD2
clone size: many

CDR3 DNA: TGCAGTGCTAGCGGGGACACCGGGGAGCTGTTTTTT
CDR3 protein: CSASGDTGELFF
V gene: TRBV20-1
J gene: TRBJ2-2
D gene: -
clone size: few

CDR3 DNA: TGTGCCTGGAGTGTACTGGGCGTAGCTAGCACAGATACGCAGTATTTT
CDR3 protein: CAWSVLGVASTDTQYF
V gene: TRBV30
J gene: TRBJ2-3
D gene: -
clone size: many

CDR3 DNA: TGTGCCAGCAGTTTAGAACAGGACCCGTCCGAGCAGTACTTC
CDR3 protein: CASSLEQDPSEQYF
V gene: TRBV12-3/TRBV12-4
J gene: TRBJ2-7
D gene: -
clone size: many

CDR3 DNA: TGTGCCAGCAGATTCGGCAATCAGCCCCAGCATTTT
CDR3 protein: CASRFGNQPQHF
V gene: TRBV5-8
J gene: TRBJ1-5
D gene: -
clone size: many

CDR3 DNA: TGCGCCAGCAGCCCGGACAGGGGGCGGACTGAAGCTTTCTTT
CDR3 protein: CASSPDRGRTEAFF
V gene: TRBV5-1
J gene: TRBJ1-1
D gene: TRBD1
clone size: many

CDR3 DNA: TGCAGCGCTCAGGACGGTGTGGGTGGCACTGAAGCTTTCTTT
CDR3 protein: CSAQDGVGGTEAFF
V gene: TRBV29-1
J gene: TRBJ1-1
D gene: -
clone size: -

CDR3 DNA: TGCAGTGCCGTACAACGCCTCCTCGGACAGGGCCGCACAGATACGCAGTATTTT
CDR3 protein: CSAVQRLLGQGRTDTQYF
V gene: TRBV20-1
J gene: TRBJ2-3
D gene: TRBD1
clone size: -

CDR3 DNA: TGTGCCAGCAGGGGAGAGGAGAACACTGAAGCTTTCTTT
CDR3 protein: CASRGEENTEAFF
V gene: TRBV11-2
J gene: TRBJ1-1
D gene: -
clone size: many

CDR3 DNA: TGTGCCAGCAGTTACGACAGGGCGAGCTATGGCTACACCTTC
CDR3 protein: CASSYDRASYGYTF
V gene: TRBV6-5
J gene: TRBJ1-2
D gene: TRBD1
clone size: many

CDR3 DNA: TGCGCCAGCAGCCCTCTACTAGCGGGAGCTACCAATGAGCAGTTCTTC
CDR3 protein: CASSPLLAGATNEQFF
V gene: TRBV5-1
J gene: TRBJ2-1
D gene: TRBD2
clone size: -

CDR3 DNA: TGCGCCAGCAGCTTGGACGGGGGCAGCTCCTACAATGAGCAGTTCTTC
CDR3 protein: CASSLDGGSSYNEQFF
V gene: TRBV5-1
J gene: TRBJ2-1
D gene: -
clone size: many

CDR3 DNA: TGCGCCAGCAGCCACCCAAGGAACACTGAAGCTTTCTTT
CDR3 protein: CASSHPRNTEAFF
V gene: TRBV4-1
J gene: TRBJ1-1
D gene: -
clone size: -

CDR3 DNA: TGCAGTGCAAGACCCCCGGCCGGTGAAAAACTGTTTTTT
CDR3 protein: CSARPPAGEKLFF
V gene: TRBV20-1
J gene: TRBJ1-4
D gene: -
clone size: many

CDR3 DNA: TGTGCCTGGAGTGTAATGAGGGGGCAGGGCTACACCTTC
CDR3 protein: CAWSVMRGQGYTF
V gene: TRBV30
J gene: TRBJ1-2
D gene: TRBD1
clone size: many

CDR3 DNA: TGTGCCAGCAGTTACCGCTTCGGGACTAGCGGGAGTGCCGTGGAGCAGTACTTC
CDR3 protein: CASSYRFGTSGSAVEQYF
V gene: TRBV6-5
J gene: TRBJ2-7
D gene: TRBD2
clone size: many

CDR3 DNA: TGTGCCAGCAGAGAGAGGGACTACTTATACAATGAGCAGTTCTTC
CDR3 protein: CASRERDYLYNEQFF
V gene: TRBV6-6
J gene: TRBJ2-1
D gene: TRBD2
clone size: many

CDR3 DNA: TGTGCCAGCAACCGAGACAGGGCCGGCGAAAAACTGTTTTTT
CDR3 protein: CASNRDRAGEKLFF
V gene: TRBV2
J gene: TRBJ1-4
D gene: TRBD1
clone size: many

CDR3 DNA: TGCGCCAGCAGCTGGGGGGGCACTAGCACAGATACGCAGTATTTT
CDR3 protein: CASSWGGTSTDTQYF
V gene: TRBV5-1
J gene: TRBJ2-3
D gene: -
clone size: -

CDR3 DNA: TGTGCCAGCAGCCAAGTTAGAGCGGGAGTTAGCAATGAGCAGTTCTTC
CDR3 protein: CASSQVRAGVSNEQFF
V gene: TRBV3-1
J gene: TRBJ2-1
D gene: TRBD2
clone size: many

CDR3 DNA: TGTGCCAGCAGTTTATCCGGAATGCAGACTTATTACGAGCAGTACTTC
CDR3 protein: CASSLSGMQTYYEQYF
V gene: TRBV27
J gene: TRBJ2-7
D gene: -
clone size: many

CDR3 DNA: TGTGCCAGCAGCTTGACTATGGGGTTTCAAGAGACCCAGTACTTC
CDR3 protein: CASSLTMGFQETQYF
V gene: TRBV7-2
J gene: TRBJ2-5
D gene: -
clone size: many

CDR3 DNA: TGTGCCAGCAAACGAGACAGGAGATACACAGATACGCAGTATTTT
CDR3 protein: CASKRDRRYTDTQYF
V gene: TRBV6-2/TRBV6-3
J gene: TRBJ2-3
D gene: -
clone size: -

CDR3 DNA: TGTGCTAGTGGTTCGCAGACAGGGGCGGCTTTCTTT
CDR3 protein: CASGSQTGAAFF
V gene: TRBV12-5
J gene: TRBJ1-1
D gene: TRBD1
clone size: many

CDR3 DNA: TGCGCCAGCAGCCAACGTAACAGCTTGGGATATGGCTACACCTTC
CDR3 protein: CASSQRNSLGYGYTF
V gene: TRBV4-1
J gene: TRBJ1-2
D gene: -
clone size: many

CDR3 DNA: TGTGCCAGCAGCACCCCCCGTCAGGACAAGGCCACAGATACGCAGTATTTT
CDR3 protein: CASSTPRQDKATDTQYF
V gene: TRBV9
J gene: TRBJ2-3
D gene: -
clone size: many

CDR3 DNA: TGTGCCAGCAGCTTAGGGCGCCGCTACACCGGGGAGCTGTTTTTT
CDR3 protein: CASSLGRRYTGELFF
V gene: TRBV11-2
J gene: TRBJ2-2
D gene: -
clone size: many

CDR3 DNA: TGCGCCAGCAGCTTGAGAACTATCGACGAGCAGTACTTC
CDR3 protein: CASSLRTIDEQYF
V gene: TRBV5-1
J gene: TRBJ2-7
D gene: -
clone size: many

CDR3 DNA: TGCGCCAGTCAGATTTCCTCTGGAAACACCATATATTTT
CDR3 protein: CASQISSGNTIYF
V gene: TRBV5-1
J gene: TRBJ1-3
D gene: -
clone size: many

CDR3 DNA: TGTGCCATCGGTAGGACAGGAGGTTCGGGTCAGCCCCAGCATTTT
CDR3 protein: CAIGRTGGSGQPQHF
V gene: TRBV10-3
J gene: TRBJ1-5
D gene: TRBD1
clone size: many

CDR3 DNA: TGTGCCAGCAGCCAAGTTCGGGAGGGCCTCCGGGATGAGCAGTTCTTC
CDR3 protein: CASSQVREGLRDEQFF
V gene: TRBV14
J gene: TRBJ2-1
D gene: TRBD2
clone size: many

CDR3 DNA: TGCGCCAGCAGATCCCCCCGAGGAGCGGGACGGTACACCGGGGAGCTGTTTTTT
CDR3 protein: CASRSPRGAGRYTGELFF
V gene: TRBV10-2
J gene: TRBJ2-2
D gene: TRBD2
clone size: many

CDR3 DNA: TGTGCCAGCAGCACCGACACGGGGAAGTATGGCTACACCTTC
CDR3 protein: CASSTDTGKYGYTF
V gene: TRBV7-8
J gene: TRBJ1-2
D gene: -
clone size: many

CDR3 DNA: TGTGCCAGCAACAGGGTTTATAGCAATCAGCCCCAGCATTTT
CDR3 protein: CASNRVYSNQPQHF
V gene: TRBV6-5
J gene: TRBJ1-5
D gene: -
clone size: many

CDR3 DNA: TGTGCCAGTAGTCGTTGGTGGGCGGGACTCGGCACAGATACGCAGTATTTT
CDR3 protein: CASSRWWAGLGTDTQYF
V gene: TRBV19
J gene: TRBJ2-3
D gene: -
clone size: many

CDR3 DNA: TGTGCCAGCAGCGAAAGGTTGGGGACAGGGAGGTACGAGCAGTACTTC
CDR3 protein: CASSERLGTGRYEQYF
V gene: TRBV9
J gene: TRBJ2-7
D gene: TRBD1
clone size: many

CDR3 DNA: TGTGCCACCCGGGGGGTCACAGATACGCAGTATTTT
CDR3 protein: CATRGVTDTQYF
V gene: TRBV19
J gene: TRBJ2-3
D gene: TRBD2
clone size: few

CDR3 DNA: TGTGCCAGCAGTCTTCGTCCTCTCTCCTACAATGAGCAGTTCTTC
CDR3 protein: CASSLRPLSYNEQFF
V gene: TRBV12-3/TRBV12-4
J gene: TRBJ2-1
D gene: -
clone size: -

CDR3 DNA: TGTGCCAGCAGTGAACTTTTACTGGTTGCCGGGAGGCGAAATCAGCCCCAGCATTTT
CDR3 protein: CASSELLLVAGRRNQPQHF
V gene: TRBV6-1
J gene: TRBJ1-5
D gene: -
clone size: many

CDR3 DNA: TGTGCCAGCAGCTTAGTCAGCGATACGCAGTATTTT
CDR3 protein: CASSLVSDTQYF
V gene: TRBV11-2
J gene: TRBJ2-3
D gene: -
clone size: many